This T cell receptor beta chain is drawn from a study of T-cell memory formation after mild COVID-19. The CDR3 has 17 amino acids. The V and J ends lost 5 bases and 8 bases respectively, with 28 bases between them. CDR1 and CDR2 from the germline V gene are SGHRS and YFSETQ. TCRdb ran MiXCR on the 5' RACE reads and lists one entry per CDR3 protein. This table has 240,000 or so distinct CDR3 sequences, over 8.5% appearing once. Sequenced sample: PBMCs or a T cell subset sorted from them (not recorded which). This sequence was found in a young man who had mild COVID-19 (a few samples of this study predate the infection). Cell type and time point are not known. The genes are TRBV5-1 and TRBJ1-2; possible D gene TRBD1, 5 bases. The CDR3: CASSSVSGNLVVEGYTF. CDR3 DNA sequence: TGCGCCAGCAGTTCCGTCTCAGGGAATCTCGTGGTGGAAGGCTACACCTTC.